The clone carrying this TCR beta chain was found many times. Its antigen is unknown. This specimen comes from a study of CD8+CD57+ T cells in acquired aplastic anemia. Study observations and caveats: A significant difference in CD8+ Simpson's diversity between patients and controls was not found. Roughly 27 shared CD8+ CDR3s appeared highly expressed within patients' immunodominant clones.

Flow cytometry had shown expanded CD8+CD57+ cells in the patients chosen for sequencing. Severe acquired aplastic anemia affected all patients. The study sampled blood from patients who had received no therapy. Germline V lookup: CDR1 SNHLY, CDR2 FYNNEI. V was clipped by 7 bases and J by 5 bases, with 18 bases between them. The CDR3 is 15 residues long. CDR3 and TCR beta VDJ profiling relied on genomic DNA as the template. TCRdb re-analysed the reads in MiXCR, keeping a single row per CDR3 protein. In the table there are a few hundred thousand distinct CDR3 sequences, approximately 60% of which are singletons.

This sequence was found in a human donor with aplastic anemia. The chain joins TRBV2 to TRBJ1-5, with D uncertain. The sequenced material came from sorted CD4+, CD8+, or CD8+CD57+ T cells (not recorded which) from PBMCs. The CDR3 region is CASKGRSPRDQPQHF. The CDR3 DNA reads TGTGCCAGCAAGGGCCGCTCCCCTAGGGATCAGCCCCAGCATTTT.